The 12 T cell receptor beta chains listed next were all sequenced from one sample in a study of cytomegalovirus exposure and HLA in healthy donors. This table comes from immunoSEQ multiplex PCR, and its TCRdb copy is limited to in-frame clones, with some not included. The sample has under 200,000 clones; approximately 89% are singletons. Source material: PBMCs. Receptors were obtained from a man aged 18-30 years in good health and CMV-seropositive.

V gene TRBV30 combines with J gene TRBJ2-2; 8 bases match TRBD1. The V segment lost 4 bases and the J segment 6 bases; nucleotides outside the gene matches: 10. The CDR3 is 15 amino acids. Germline assignment: CDR1 GTSNPN and CDR2 SVGIG (reference sequence). CDR3 residues: CAWTLGQGAAGELFF. CDR3 bases: TGTGCCTGGACCCTGGGGCAGGGGGCCGCCGGGGAGCTGTTTTTT.

The rearrangement links TRBV5-1 to TRBJ2-5; 7 bases are shared with TRBD1. The CDR3 is 14 residues long. Looked up from germline, CDR1 is SGHRS and CDR2 is YFSETQ. V lost 2 bases, J lost 2 bases, and 3 bases stayed unmatched. CDR3 sequence: CASSLQGPQETQYF. For the CDR3, the DNA is TGCGCCAGCAGCTTACAGGGGCCACAAGAGACCCAGTACTTC.

The chain has TRBV27 and TRBJ2-3; D remains ambiguous. Germline V gene data show CDR1 as MNHEY and CDR2 as SMNVEV (reference sequence). The V and J ends lost 6 bases and 3 bases respectively, with 4 bases between them. This CDR3 has 11 amino acids. The CDR3 DNA follows: TGTGCCAGCAGAGCGACAGATACGCAGTATTTT. Translated: CASRATDTQYF.

The gene calls are TRBV11-2 and TRBJ2-3, with 11 bases that match TRBD2. V lost 1 base to trimming and J lost 4 bases; unmatched junction nucleotides: 4. Germline V gene data show CDR1 as SGHAT and CDR2 as FQNNGV. The CDR3 has 16 residues. The CDR3 reads CASSLGGGLAADTQYF. For the CDR3, the DNA is TGTGCCAGCAGCTTAGGGGGGGGACTAGCGGCAGATACGCAGTATTTT. Drawing the rest from reference TRBV11-2 and TRBJ2-3, the complete variable domain is EAGVAQSPRYKIIEKRQSVAFWCNPISGHATLYWYQQILGQGPKLLIQFQNNGVVDDSQLPKDRFSAERLKGVDSTLKIQPAKLEDSAVYLCASSLGGGLAADTQYFGPGTRLTVL.

The V and J genes are TRBV21-1 and TRBJ2-7; the table's D gene call, TRBD2, was not cross checked with the DNA. TRBV21-1 is marked as a pseudogene. CDR3 length: 15 amino acids. CDR3 protein: CASRKSSGSSGEQYF. The CDR3 DNA is TGTGCCAGCAGGAAGAGTAGCGGGAGTTCGGGCGAGCAGTACTTC.

V usage is TRBV7-8 and J usage is TRBJ2-3, with TRBD2 identical over 7 bases. V was clipped by 5 bases and J by 4 bases; unmatched bases: 12. The CDR3 loop spans 16 amino acids. Germline V gene data show CDR1 as SGHVS and CDR2 as FQNEAQ. CDR3 DNA: TGTGCCAGCAGCCCCATGGGCGGGAGTGGGCCAGATACGCAGTATTTT. Its protein product is CASSPMGGSGPDTQYF.

The V gene is TRBV5-4, the J gene TRBJ1-4, with 10 bases identical to TRBD1. The V gene end was trimmed by 0 bases and the J gene end by 7 bases; junction bases not matched to a gene: 0. The CDR3 loop spans 14 amino acids. Germline CDR1 is SGHNT and CDR2 is YYREEE (reference sequence). Written as DNA, the CDR3 is TGTGCCAGCAGCTTGGGACAGGGGGCTGAAAAACTGTTTTTT. Translation gives CASSLGQGAEKLFF.

This chain joins TRBV2 and TRBJ2-3, with 9 bases matching TRBD2. The CDR3 has 15 amino acids. V shed 5 bases, J shed 8 bases, and the junction held 11 bases outside the gene matches. In germline, CDR1 is SNHLY, CDR2 FYNNEI. The CDR3 nucleotides read TGTGCCAGCAGTTACCAGGGAGTAGCGGGGGCTACGCAGTATTTT. Amino acids: CASSYQGVAGATQYF.

V is TRBV7-9 and J is TRBJ2-1, with D uncertain. The germline V and J ends were trimmed by 5 bases and 5 bases, with 7 bases remaining between them. The CDR3 is made up of 12 amino acids. Germline lookup yields CDR1 SEHNR and CDR2 FQNEAQ (reference sequence). CDR3 bases: TGTGCCAGCAGCAGACTTGACAATGAGCAGTTCTTC. Translation: CASSRLDNEQFF.

V gene TRBV19 combines with J gene TRBJ1-3; D unresolved. V lost 7 bases, J lost 0 bases, and 13 bases lay in between. This CDR3 contains 15 residues. CDR1 is LNHDA and CDR2 is SQIVND in the germline V gene (reference sequence). The CDR3, as DNA: TGTGCCAGTAAACTAGGCAGCGTCTCTGGAAACACCATATATTTT. Translation gives CASKLGSVSGNTIYF.

The V gene is TRBV5-1, the J gene TRBJ1-1; 7 bases line up with TRBD1. The germline V gene encodes CDR1 SGHRS and CDR2 YFSETQ. This CDR3 is built from 14 residues. J lost 2 bases, V lost 4 bases, and 5 bases had no gene match. CDR3 sequence: CASSTGQLNTEAFF. DNA of the CDR3: TGCGCCAGCAGCACGGGACAGCTTAACACTGAAGCTTTCTTT.

The chain links TRBV5-1 to TRBJ2-1, with 11 bases fitting TRBD2. V shed 0 bases, J shed 6 bases, and the junction held 2 bases outside the gene matches. CDR3 length equals 15 residues. Germline V lookup: CDR1 SGHRS, CDR2 YFSETQ. CDR3 coding DNA: TGCGCCAGCAGCTTGGAGACTAGCGGGGCCAATGAGCAGTTCTTC. The encoded protein is CASSLETSGANEQFF.